What follows are 29 T cell receptor beta chains derived from one specimen sequenced in a study of breast tumors, draining lymph nodes, adjacent tissues. Samples came from axillary lymph nodes draining the breast cancer. TCRdb re-derived calls from the multiplex PCR reads in MiXCR, one entry per CDR3 protein. The table includes around 100,000 distinct CDR3 sequences, about 20% detected once. Sequencing was carried out using axillary lymph node tissue. Receptor source: a female donor with breast cancer. Some clones in this sample may be carry-over from other donors' samples.

A note on this clonotype: It may be a read error: a sequence one base away is much more abundant. This chain joins TRBV10-3 and TRBJ2-2; perhaps TRBD1 as D (6 bases). Trimming shortened V by 10 bases and J by 6 bases, and 15 bases separated the two germline ends. The germline V gene encodes CDR1 ENHRY and CDR2 SYGVKD. The CDR3 has 13 amino acids. In DNA form, the CDR3 reads TGTGCCACCAAAAGCACAGGGCCCGGGGAGCTGTTTTTT. This encodes CATKSTGPGELFF.

This clonotype was found many times. The genes are TRBV5-1 and TRBJ2-1; 14 bases agree with TRBD2. The CDR3 has 16 residues. V trimming: 4 bases; J trimming: 5 bases; junction bases outside the gene matches: 5. The germline V gene encodes CDR1 SGHRS and CDR2 YFSETQ. As DNA, the CDR3 is TGCGCCAGCAGCGGAGGGACTAGCGGGGGAAACAATGAGCAGTTCTTC. This translates into CASSGGTSGGNNEQFF.

The rearrangement links TRBV28 to TRBJ2-2; D gene unclear. The germline V and J ends were trimmed by 4 bases and 5 bases, with 17 bases remaining between them. CDR1 and CDR2 from the germline V gene are MDHEN and SYDVKM. The CDR3 contains 16 residues. CDR3 in DNA: TGTGCCAGCAGTTCCCCAGGCCAGGTTTTAACCGGGGAGCTGTTTTTT. Its protein product is CASSSPGQVLTGELFF.

This clonotype was seen many times. The chain uses TRBV7-2 and TRBJ1-3; D possibly corresponds to TRBD1 (5 bases). V gave up 2 bases and J gave up 0 bases, with 14 bases separating them. CDR3 length: 17 amino acids. Looked up from germline, CDR1 is SGHTA and CDR2 is FQGNSA. This CDR3 reads CASSLQGRILSGNTIYF. Written as DNA, the CDR3 is TGTGCCAGCAGCTTACAGGGCCGGATCCTCTCTGGAAACACCATATATTTT.

This clonotype was counted ten times or more. The rearrangement uses TRBV19 and TRBJ1-5, with 7 bases that match TRBD1. The germline gives CDR1 LNHDA, CDR2 SQIVND (reference sequence). J lost 4 bases, V lost 6 bases, and 6 bases had no gene match. There are 14 residues in the CDR3. CDR3 bases: TGTGCCAGTAGCGGACAGGTCAGGAATCAGCCCCAGCATTTT. Protein sequence: CASSGQVRNQPQHF.

This clonotype was detected ten times or more. The chain employs TRBV2 and TRBJ2-7; TRBD2 might be the D (6 bases). V lost 2 bases and J lost 1, with 18 bases in between. The CDR3 is made up of 17 amino acids. Germline values: CDR1 SNHLY, CDR2 FYNNEI. The CDR3 coding sequence is TGTGCCAGCAGTGAAACGCCCCTGGTTAGCGGATCCTACGAGCAGTACTTC. Its translation: CASSETPLVSGSYEQYF.

This clonotype was counted at least ten times. The J gene is TRBJ1-6, the V gene TRBV13; the D is unclear. V lost 0 bases to trimming and J lost 8 bases, with 14 bases between them. CDR3 length: 16 residues. Germline V gene sequence: CDR1 PRHDT, CDR2 FYEKMQ (reference sequence). The DNA of the CDR3 is TGTGCCAGCAGCTTAGGGGGCCCGGGGATGGATTCACCCCTCCACTTT. Translation: CASSLGGPGMDSPLHF.

J is TRBJ1-6 and V is TRBV28; D uncertain. The CDR3 contains 14 residues. Germline assignment: CDR1 MDHEN and CDR2 SYDVKM. Between the trimmed V and J ends, which lost 2 bases and 4 bases, there was a span of 6 bases. The CDR3 coding sequence is TGTGCCAGCAGTTTACGGCCGTATAATTCACCCCTCCACTTT. Residues: CASSLRPYNSPLHF.

In the case of this clonotype: A much larger clonotype is one base distant, so this may be a read error. This chain links TRBV30 with TRBJ1-2; D perhaps matches TRBD1 (5 bases). The CDR3 extends over 13 amino acids. V lost 2 bases to trimming and J lost 10 bases, with 17 bases between them. From germline, CDR1 is GTSNPN and CDR2 SVGIG (reference sequence). Written as DNA, the CDR3 is TGTGCCTGGAGTTATACGCAGGGCGATGACTACACCTTC. Its protein product is CAWSYTQGDDYTF.

A remark on this clonotype: The junction shows a germline mismatch at one end, possibly a read error. The chain joins TRBV19 to TRBJ2-1, with 8 bases that match TRBD2. The V gene's germline CDR1 is LNHDA and CDR2 SQIVND (reference sequence). The CDR3 is made up of 15 amino acids. The DNA for the CDR3 is TGTGCCAGTAGTGTAGAGGGGACTAGAGTAAATGAGCAGTTCTTC. This translates into CASSVEGTRVNEQFF. Complete variable domain (other parts from reference TRBV19 and TRBJ2-1): DGGITQSPKYLFRKEGQNVTLSCEQNLNHDAMYWYRQDPGQGLRLIYYSQIVNDFQKGDIAEGYSVSREKKESFPLTVTSAQKNPTAFYLCASSVEGTRVNEQFFGPGTRLTVL.

This clonotype came up many times. The chain recombines TRBV20-1 with TRBJ2-1; 13 bases are a match to TRBD2. The CDR3 contains 15 residues. Germline V CDR1 and CDR2: DFQATT, SNEGSKA (reference sequence). V shed 5 bases, J shed 4 bases, and the junction held 5 bases outside the gene matches. CDR3 residues: CSAYTSGGGYNEQFF. The CDR3 DNA reads TGCAGTGCTTACACTAGCGGGGGGGGATACAATGAGCAGTTCTTC.

V gene TRBV30 combines with J gene TRBJ1-5; D remains ambiguous. Trimming cost V 1 base and J 2 bases, with 9 bases left between them. CDR3 size: 14 residues. CDR1 GTSNPN and CDR2 SVGIG come from the germline V gene (reference sequence). CDR3 sequence: CAWSDGFGNQPQHF. In nucleotides, the CDR3 is TGTGCCTGGAGTGACGGGTTTGGCAATCAGCCCCAGCATTTT.

There are many counts of this clonotype. The chain recombines TRBV5-5 with TRBJ2-5, with D tentatively TRBD1 or TRBD2 (5 bases each). The germline V gene has CDR1 SGHKS and CDR2 YYEKEE (reference sequence). The CDR3 sequence is 15 residues long. V lost 4 bases to trimming and J lost 6 bases, with 19 bases between them. The CDR3: CASSPTEDIGKTQYF. CDR3 bases: TGTGCCAGCAGCCCCACCGAGGACATCGGGAAGACCCAGTACTTC.

Note on this clonotype: A much larger clone differs by one base, so this may be a read error. The chain combines TRBV6-2 or TRBV6-3 with TRBJ2-1; D is uncertain. V shed 2 bases and J shed 2 bases, with 10 bases lying between them. Germline V lookup: CDR1 MNHEY, CDR2 SVGEGT. This CDR3 region has 15 residues. This chain's CDR3 is CASSYEAGPYNEQFF. The DNA of the CDR3 is TGTGCCAGCAGTTACGAGGCTGGTCCCTACAATGAGCAGTTCTTC.

The sample holds many counts of this clonotype. This chain links TRBV7-6 with TRBJ2-1, with D hard to call. Trimming removed 5 bases from V and 4 bases from J, with 12 bases in between. The CDR3 runs to 14 residues. From germline, CDR1 is SGHVS and CDR2 FNYEAQ. The CDR3 coding sequence is TGTGCCAGCAGCCATCGGCCAGCATACAATGAGCAGTTCTTC. As protein: CASSHRPAYNEQFF.

This sequence joins TRBV28 and TRBJ1-6; unclear D gene. CDR1 MDHEN and CDR2 SYDVKM come from the germline V gene. The CDR3 consists of 15 residues. The V and J ends lost 8 bases and 0 bases respectively, with 11 bases between them. The CDR3 sequence is CASYASFSYNSPLHF. The CDR3 nucleotides read TGTGCCAGCTATGCTAGTTTCTCCTATAATTCACCCCTCCACTTT.

The V and J genes are TRBV20-1 and TRBJ2-7; no clear D gene. The CDR3 length is 14 residues. Germline CDR1 reads DFQATT; CDR2 reads SNEGSKA (reference sequence). The ends were cut back, 6 bases at V and 7 bases at J, with 22 bases in the middle. The CDR3 region is CSAGKRKISREQYF. CDR3 nucleotides: TGCAGTGCCGGCAAAAGAAAGATTTCGCGGGAGCAGTACTTC.

A few counts support this clonotype. This chain uses TRBV28 with TRBJ2-3; maybe TRBD1 (6 bases). This CDR3 comprises 14 residues. CDR1 is MDHEN and CDR2 is SYDVKM in the germline V gene. Trimming stripped 5 bases from V and 3 bases from J, with 12 bases between. CDR3 sequence (DNA): TGTGCCAGCAGTCTCCGGGACACAACAGATACGCAGTATTTT. Translation: CASSLRDTTDTQYF.

Details on this clonotype: This may arise from a read error, as a much more abundant clone is one base away. The chain recombines TRBV6-5 with TRBJ2-7, with D perhaps TRBD1 (5 bases). This CDR3 region has 11 residues. The V gene's germline CDR1 is MNHEY and CDR2 SVGAGI. The CDR3 loop reads CASSYRGEQHF. The CDR3 nucleotides are TGTGCCAGCAGTTACAGGGGCGAGCAGCACTTC.

This clonotype came up a few times. The V gene is TRBV27, the J gene TRBJ2-3; TRBD1 matches 12 bases. CDR1 and CDR2 from the germline V gene are MNHEY and SMNVEV (reference sequence). The J segment lost 6 bases and the V segment lost 5 bases, leaving 12 bases of the junction unmatched. The CDR3 consists of 17 residues. CDR3 in amino acids: CASSRGGTGGFRDTQYF. The CDR3 coding sequence is TGTGCCAGCAGTAGGGGAGGGACAGGGGGCTTCAGGGATACGCAGTATTTT.

This clonotype was picked up a small number of times. V and J are TRBV28 and TRBJ1-5; D unclear. The V gene's germline CDR1 is MDHEN and CDR2 SYDVKM. CDR3 length: 14 amino acids. V was shortened by 5 bases and J by 6 bases, with 14 bases between the two germline ends. The CDR3 coding sequence is TGTGCCAGCAGTCTTGTGCAGGCGGGTCAGCCCCAGCATTTT. This sequence encodes CASSLVQAGQPQHF.

This clonotype appeared many times. The chain carries TRBV6-1 and TRBJ2-7, with 7 bases matching TRBD2. CDR1 is MNHNS and CDR2 is SASEGT in the germline V gene. V trimming: 3 bases; J trimming: 0 bases; junction bases outside the gene matches: 2. The CDR3 runs to 14 residues. The CDR3 loop is CASSDSGGSYEQYF. The CDR3 region has the DNA TGTGCCAGCAGTGATTCGGGAGGCTCCTACGAGCAGTACTTC.

The sample holds many counts of this clonotype. The rearrangement uses TRBV20-1 and TRBJ2-1; 7 bases are shared with TRBD2. Trimming took 3 bases from V and 1 from J; bases not matched to a gene: 15. This CDR3 has 18 amino acids. Germline-derived CDR1 and CDR2 are DFQATT and SNEGSKA (reference sequence). The CDR3 DNA is TGCAGTGCTAGGGCCGGGACTACCACCTCTTCGTCCTACAATGAGCAGTTCTTC. Protein product: CSARAGTTTSSSYNEQFF.

The gene calls are TRBV7-2 and TRBJ2-3, with 7 positions matching TRBD2. Germline V gene lookup returns CDR1 SGHTA and CDR2 FQGNSA. The CDR3 runs 13 residues. V gave up 7 bases and J gave up 4 bases; unmatched junction bases: 5. CDR3 sequence (DNA): TGTGCCAGCAACTTTGCGGGAGCAGATACGCAGTATTTT. Amino acids: CASNFAGADTQYF.

In regard to this clonotype: A read error may explain this, as a much larger clone is one base away. The rearrangement links TRBV12-3 or TRBV12-4 to TRBJ2-7; D unresolved. This CDR3 spans 12 amino acids. The CDR3 DNA reads as TGTGCCAGCAGTCTAAAGGGCTACGAGCGGTACTTC. It yields the protein CASSLKGYERYF.

The table lists this clonotype with many counts. The chain couples TRBV9 to TRBJ2-7; the match to TRBD2 covers 7 bases. CDR1 and CDR2 from the germline V gene are SGDLS and YYNGEE. The CDR3 is 16 residues long. V shed 5 bases, J shed 0 bases, and the junction held 11 bases outside the gene matches. CDR3 in DNA: TGTGCCAGCAGATACGGCGGGAGAGAAAGCTCCTACGAGCAGTACTTC. Its translation is CASRYGGRESSYEQYF.

This clonotype was seen at least ten times. This sequence joins TRBV20-1 and TRBJ2-1, with TRBD2 identical over 8 bases. Germline V lookup: CDR1 DFQATT, CDR2 SNEGSKA (reference sequence). This CDR3 is built from 14 residues. The V segment lost 6 bases and the J segment 1 base; nucleotides outside the gene matches: 5. CDR3 DNA sequence: TGCAGTGCGGAACTAGCGGCATCCTACAATGAGCAGTTCTTC. Its protein is CSAELAASYNEQFF.

This clonotype showed up many times. This chain connects TRBV7-9 to TRBJ2-7; D assignment may be TRBD1 or TRBD2 (5 bases each). The CDR3 loop spans 13 amino acids. The germline CDR1 and CDR2 sequences are SEHNR and FQNEAQ (reference sequence). V shed 5 bases and J shed 4 bases, with 12 bases lying between them. The CDR3 reads CASSRRDVYEQYF. CDR3 DNA sequence: TGTGCCAGCAGCCGTAGGGACGTTTACGAGCAGTACTTC.

This clonotype was picked up many times. V usage is TRBV7-2 and J usage is TRBJ2-5; D could derive from TRBD1 or TRBD2 (6 bases each). Germline-derived CDR1 and CDR2 are SGHTA and FQGNSA. The length of the CDR3 is 15 residues. V shed 1 base and J shed 4 bases, with 13 bases lying between them. The CDR3 DNA sequence: TGTGCCAGCAGCTTAGGCGGGACAACTGGAGAGACCCAGTACTTC. Residues: CASSLGGTTGETQYF.